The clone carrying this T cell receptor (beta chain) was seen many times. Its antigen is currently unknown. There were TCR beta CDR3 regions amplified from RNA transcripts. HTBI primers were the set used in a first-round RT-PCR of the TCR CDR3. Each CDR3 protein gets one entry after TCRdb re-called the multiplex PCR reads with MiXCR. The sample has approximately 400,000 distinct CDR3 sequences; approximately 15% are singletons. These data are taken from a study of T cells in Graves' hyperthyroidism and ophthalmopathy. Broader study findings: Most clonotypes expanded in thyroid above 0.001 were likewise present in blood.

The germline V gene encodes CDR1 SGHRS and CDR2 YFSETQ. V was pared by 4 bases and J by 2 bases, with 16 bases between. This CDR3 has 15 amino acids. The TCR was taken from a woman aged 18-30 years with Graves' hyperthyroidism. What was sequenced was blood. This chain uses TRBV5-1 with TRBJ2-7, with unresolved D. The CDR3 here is CASSVSQTWAYEQYF. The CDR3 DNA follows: TGCGCCAGCAGCGTCTCTCAGACATGGGCCTACGAGCAGTACTTC. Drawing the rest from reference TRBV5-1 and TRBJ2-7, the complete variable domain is KAGVTQTPRYLIKTRGQQVTLSCSPISGHRSVSWYQQTPGQGLQFLFEYFSETQRNKGNFPGRFSGRQFSNSRSEMNVSTLELGDSALYLCASSVSQTWAYEQYFGPGTRLTVT.